Listed below are T cell receptor beta chains from one sample, sequenced in a study of Ad26.COV2.S vaccination and SARS-CoV-2 variants. Libraries were prepared by immunoSEQ multiplex PCR; TCRdb keeps only in-frame clonotypes and omits some of them. The sample lists 360,000 or so clones, roughly 84% occurring once. The specimen comprised peripheral blood, sampled in a trial of Ad26.COV2.S vaccine versus placebo. The source of these receptors is a person aged 18 to 65 who received the Ad26.COV2.S COVID-19 vaccine or a placebo. The CDR3 runs from the conserved cysteine through the conserved F or W.

v_call	j_call	cdr3_aa
TRBV28	TRBJ1-4	CASRPGDGGNEKLFF
TRBV30	TRBJ2-1	CAWGTGADNEQFF
TRBV14	TRBJ1-2	CASSQGRRTGAGYTF
TRBV3-1/TRBV3-2	TRBJ2-3	CASSQNPRDTQYF
TRBV7-9	TRBJ1-1	CASSRSTEAFF
TRBV9	TRBJ2-6	CASSDRNSGANVLTF
TRBV9	TRBJ2-2	CASSASALAGAITGELFF
TRBV7-9	TRBJ1-2	CASSLGSTVTDYGYTF
TRBV2	TRBJ1-1	CASSAPTGSHTEAFF
TRBV7-9	TRBJ2-2	CASSLVLRTGELFF
TRBV6-5	TRBJ1-2	CASSPDRAQGYTF
TRBV27	TRBJ2-5	CASSLMGAQVQETQYF
TRBV3-1/TRBV3-2	TRBJ2-1	CASSQDLGLAGAHEQFF
TRBV19	TRBJ1-5	CASSMVAPGSNQPQHF
TRBV5-5	TRBJ2-7	CASSQSLAGQNYEQYF
TRBV5-8	TRBJ2-1	CASSRDPKFRNEQFF
TRBV19	TRBJ1-3	CASTSGESSGNTIYF
TRBV30	TRBJ2-2	CACNRGGYRELFF
TRBV27	TRBJ2-1	CASSPYPTTGSIYNEQFF
TRBV7-7	TRBJ2-5	CASSLNLGLAGEAQETQYF
TRBV11-2	TRBJ2-7	CASSLGQTLNYEQYF
TRBV6-1	TRBJ1-2	CASSEGGQGALDGYTF
TRBV6-2/TRBV6-3	TRBJ2-7	CASSPPGRYYEQYF
TRBV7-9	TRBJ2-1	CASSRRADNNEQFF
TRBV10-3	TRBJ1-5	CAISAGEYQPQHF
TRBV6-5	TRBJ1-5	CARDRVGQPQHF
TRBV7-9	TRBJ1-1	CASSQTDRVTEAFF
TRBV5-4	TRBJ1-1	CASSFSFTEAFF
TRBV15	TRBJ1-1	CATSREPRVGNTEAFF
TRBV25-1	TRBJ2-7	CASIDRGSYEQYF
TRBV15	TRBJ2-3	CATSRDPRQTDTQYF
TRBV3-1/TRBV3-2	TRBJ1-3	CASSQGSNSGNTIYF
TRBV28	TRBJ2-1	CASTASGGFTYNEQFF
TRBV5-4	TRBJ2-5	CASRGQLQETQYF
TRBV7-9	TRBJ1-2	CASSPAGTGYTF
TRBV21-1	TRBJ1-3	CASSKTVSGNTIYF
TRBV19	TRBJ2-6	CASISGWANVLTF